This record covers a single T cell receptor (beta chain). In the authors' workflow: Amplification of reference gene primers was used by the study to estimate nucleated cell counts. The assay was immunoSEQ multiplex PCR, and TCRdb's table has in-frame clones only and misses some. V, J and clone size derive from that table, while D and trimming were established from the DNA sequence. The repertoire holds some 200,000 clones, with roughly 85% as singletons. This CDR3 comprises 18 residues. Germline V gene sequence: CDR1 LNHDA, CDR2 SQIVND (reference sequence). V was clipped by 0 bases and J by 4 bases, with 16 bases between them. The data originate from a study of blood T cell repertoires in COVID-19. Study-level information: COVID-19 samples, acute and convalescent, were from the United States, Italy and Spain.

The rearrangement links TRBV19 to TRBJ2-6, with D uncertain. This clonotype was obtained from a woman between 65 and 79 years old with COVID-19, enrolled during active disease. Sequencing was performed on peripheral blood. The CDR3 reads CASSIDSRVRSGANVLTF. DNA for the CDR3: TGTGCCAGTAGTATAGACTCCCGGGTTAGGTCCGGGGCCAACGTCCTGACTTTC. Based on the CDR3 plus reference TRBV19 and TRBJ2-6, the full variable domain is DGGITQSPKYLFRKEGQNVTLSCEQNLNHDAMYWYRQDPGQGLRLIYYSQIVNDFQKGDIAEGYSVSREKKESFPLTVTSAQKNPTAFYLCASSIDSRVRSGANVLTFGAGSRLTVL.